Listed here are 6 T cell receptor beta chains from one sample, sequenced in a study of T cell changes during pregnancy in multiple sclerosis. Profiling relied on immunoSEQ multiplex PCR, and the TCRdb table lists in-frame clones only, not all of them. In the table there are some 60,000 clones, roughly 88% of which are singletons. The specimen comprised peripheral blood, sampled in the third trimester of pregnancy. The receptors derive from a female donor in good health, enrolled as a control in a pregnancy study.

Worth noting for this clone: The germline gene is not matched at one end of the junction; a read error may be the cause. The V call is TRBV6-1, the J call TRBJ2-1; 9 bases are shared with TRBD1. Germline V gene sequence: CDR1 MNHNS, CDR2 SASEGT. The CDR3 loop spans 14 amino acids. This CDR3 is CASRRDRAGNGQFF. Written as DNA, the CDR3 is TGTGCCAGCAGGAGGGACAGGGCCGGCAATGGGCAGTTCTTC.

The chain combines TRBV6-5 with TRBJ1-2, with TRBD1 identical over 7 bases. Germline CDR1 reads MNHEY; CDR2 reads SVGAGI. This CDR3 is 15 amino acids long. The ends lost 4 bases at V and 6 bases at J; junction bases unmatched: 11. As DNA, the CDR3 is TGTGCCAGCAGTTCATCCGGGACAGCTTATGATGGCTACACCTTC. This translates into CASSSSGTAYDGYTF.

The V gene is TRBV27, the J gene TRBJ1-1, with D unclear. This CDR3 is built from 13 residues. CDR1 is MNHEY and CDR2 is SMNVEV in the germline V gene (reference sequence). V lost 5 bases and J lost 5, with 12 bases in between. The CDR3 spells CASSHPRRTEAFF. The CDR3 DNA reads as TGTGCCAGCAGTCACCCGAGGAGAACTGAAGCTTTCTTT.

The chain has TRBV5-6 and TRBJ2-3; unclear D gene. This CDR3 contains 13 residues. Trimming removed 0 bases at V and 1 base at J, with 3 bases between. CDR1 is SGHDT, CDR2 YYEEEE, per germline. CDR3 in DNA: TGTGCCAGCAGCTTGGGAGGCACAGATACGCAGTATTTT. It encodes CASSLGGTDTQYF.

This chain uses TRBV4-3 with TRBJ1-4, with 7 bases fitting TRBD1. Germline lookup yields CDR1 LGHNA and CDR2 YSLEER. V trimming: 0 bases; J trimming: 6 bases; junction bases outside the gene matches: 7. The length of the CDR3 is 16 residues. This CDR3 is CASSQDFRQGDEKLFF. CDR3 nucleotides: TGCGCCAGCAGCCAAGATTTTCGGCAGGGGGATGAAAAACTGTTTTTT.

The chain recombines TRBV18 with TRBJ1-1; D is unclear. V was cut by 4 bases and J by 0 bases, with 9 bases left in between. The CDR3 runs 14 residues. The germline V gene encodes CDR1 KGHSH and CDR2 LQKENI. CDR3 DNA sequence: TGTGCCAGCTCACTGGCGGTTATGAACACTGAAGCTTTCTTT. This codes for CASSLAVMNTEAFF. The complete variable domain, with remaining parts taken from reference TRBV18 and TRBJ1-1, reads NAGVMQNPRHLVRRRGQEARLRCSPMKGHSHVYWYRQLPEEGLKFMVYLQKENIIDESGMPKERFSAEFPKEGPSILRIQQVVRGDSAAYFCASSLAVMNTEAFFGQGTRLTVV.